This T cell receptor (beta chain) is from a study of blood T cell repertoires in COVID-19. Turning to the study itself: T cells, B-cell-depleted T cells, or PBMCs provided the cDNA or gDNA that served as material.

Between the trimmed V and J ends, which lost 0 bases and 2 bases, there was a span of 13 bases. Germline CDR1 is MNHEY and CDR2 is SVGAGI. This CDR3 is built from 16 residues. Authors' processing steps: How many nucleated cells were present was estimated from reference gene primer amplification. Repertoires were generated with immunoSEQ multiplex PCR, while TCRdb's copy carries only in-frame clones and drops some. D and trimming come from the DNA, and the V and J calls and clone size come from that table. In the table there are a few hundred thousand clones, about 86% of which are singletons. Which cohort a participant joined came from the clinical history participants gave.

The chain links TRBV6-5 to TRBJ1-2; tentative D call: TRBD1 (6 bases). Source material: PBMCs or T cells enriched from blood (not recorded which). The receptor was derived from a woman between 50 and 59 years old who had recovered from COVID-19. In DNA form, the CDR3 reads TGTGCCAGCAGTTACTCATCGGGCAGGGGAAACTATGGCTACACCTTC. Residues: CASSYSSGRGNYGYTF.